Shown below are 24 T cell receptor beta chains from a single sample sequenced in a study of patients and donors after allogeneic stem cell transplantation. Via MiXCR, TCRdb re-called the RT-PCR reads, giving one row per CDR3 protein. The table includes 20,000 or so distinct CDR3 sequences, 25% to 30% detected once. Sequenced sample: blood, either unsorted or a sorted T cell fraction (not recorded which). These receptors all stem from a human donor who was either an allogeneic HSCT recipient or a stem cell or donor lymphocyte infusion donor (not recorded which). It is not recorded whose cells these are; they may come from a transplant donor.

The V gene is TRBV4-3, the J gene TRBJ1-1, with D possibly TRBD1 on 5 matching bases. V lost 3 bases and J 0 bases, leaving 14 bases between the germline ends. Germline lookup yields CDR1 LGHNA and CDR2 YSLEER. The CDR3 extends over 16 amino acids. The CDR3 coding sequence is TGCGCCAGCAGCCAGGGGGTGAGGGAATTGAACACTGAAGCTTTCTTT. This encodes CASSQGVRELNTEAFF.

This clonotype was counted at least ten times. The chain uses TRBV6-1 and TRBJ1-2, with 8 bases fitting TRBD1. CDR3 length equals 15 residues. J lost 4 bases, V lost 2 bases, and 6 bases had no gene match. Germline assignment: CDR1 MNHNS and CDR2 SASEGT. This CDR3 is CASSELETGAYGYTF. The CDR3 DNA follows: TGTGCCAGCAGTGAACTAGAGACAGGGGCCTATGGCTACACCTTC.

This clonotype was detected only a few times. The CDR3 DNA reads TGTGCCAGCAGTTTAGCGGCTAGCGGGTCCCAGACCCAGTACTTC. It encodes CASSLAASGSQTQYF. The chain couples TRBV12-3 or TRBV12-4 to TRBJ2-5, with 8 bases that match TRBD2. J lost 6 bases, V lost 0 bases, and 6 bases had no gene match. The CDR3 covers 15 residues.

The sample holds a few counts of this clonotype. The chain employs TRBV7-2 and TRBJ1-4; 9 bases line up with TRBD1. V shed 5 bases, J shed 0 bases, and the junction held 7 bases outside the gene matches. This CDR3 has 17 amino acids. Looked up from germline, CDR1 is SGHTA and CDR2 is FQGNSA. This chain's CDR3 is CASSPQGAFATNEKLFF. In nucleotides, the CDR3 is TGTGCCAGCAGCCCACAGGGGGCCTTTGCAACTAATGAAAAACTGTTTTTT.

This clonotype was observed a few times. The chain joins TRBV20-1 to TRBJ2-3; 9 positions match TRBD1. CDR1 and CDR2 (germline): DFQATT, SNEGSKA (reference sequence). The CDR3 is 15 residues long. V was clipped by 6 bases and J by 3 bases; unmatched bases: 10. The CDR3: CSAPNRDRVTDTQYF. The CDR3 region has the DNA TGCAGTGCCCCGAATAGGGACAGGGTAACAGATACGCAGTATTTT.

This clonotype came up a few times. CDR3 DNA sequence: TGTGCCAGCACCCGGACCCGTAGGGACGCGAATGGCTACACCTTC. This sequence encodes CASTRTRRDANGYTF. The chain joins TRBV7-8 to TRBJ1-2; the D gene is possibly TRBD1 (5 bases). There are 15 residues in the CDR3. Trimming stripped 7 bases from V and 6 bases from J, with 21 bases between. Germline CDR1 SGHVS, CDR2 FQNEAQ.

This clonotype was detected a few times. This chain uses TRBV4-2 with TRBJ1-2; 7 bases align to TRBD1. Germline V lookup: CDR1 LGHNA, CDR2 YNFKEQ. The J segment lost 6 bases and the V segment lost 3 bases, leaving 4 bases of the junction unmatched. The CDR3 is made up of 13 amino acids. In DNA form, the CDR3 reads TGTGCCAGCAGCCAGGAAACAGGGGATGGCTACACCTTC. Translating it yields CASSQETGDGYTF.

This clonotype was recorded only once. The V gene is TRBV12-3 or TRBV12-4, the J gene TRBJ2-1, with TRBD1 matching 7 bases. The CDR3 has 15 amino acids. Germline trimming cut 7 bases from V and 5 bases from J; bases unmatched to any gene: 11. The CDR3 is CASTSKRQGDNEQFF. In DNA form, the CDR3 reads TGTGCCAGCACCTCTAAGAGACAGGGTGACAATGAGCAGTTCTTC.

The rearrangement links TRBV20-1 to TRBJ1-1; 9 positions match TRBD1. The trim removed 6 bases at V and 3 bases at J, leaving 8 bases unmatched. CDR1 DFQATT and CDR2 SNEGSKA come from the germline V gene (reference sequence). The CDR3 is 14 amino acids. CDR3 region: CSAQGGQGDTEAFF. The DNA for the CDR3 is TGCAGTGCCCAGGGGGGACAGGGTGACACTGAAGCTTTCTTT.

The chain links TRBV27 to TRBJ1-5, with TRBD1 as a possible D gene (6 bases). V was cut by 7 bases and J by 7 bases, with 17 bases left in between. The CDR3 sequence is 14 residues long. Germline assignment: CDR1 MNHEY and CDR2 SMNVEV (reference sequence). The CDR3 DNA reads TGTGCCAGCATGGACAGTGGCTCGCGACAGCCCCAGCATTTT. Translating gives CASMDSGSRQPQHF.

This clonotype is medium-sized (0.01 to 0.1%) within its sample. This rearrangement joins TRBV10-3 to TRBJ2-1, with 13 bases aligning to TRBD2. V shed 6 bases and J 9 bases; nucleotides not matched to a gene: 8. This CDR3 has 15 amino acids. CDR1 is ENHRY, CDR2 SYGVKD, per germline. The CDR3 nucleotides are TGTGCCATCAGCTCCACTAGCGGGGGGGCAGGTGAGCAGTTCTTC. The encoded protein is CAISSTSGGAGEQFF.

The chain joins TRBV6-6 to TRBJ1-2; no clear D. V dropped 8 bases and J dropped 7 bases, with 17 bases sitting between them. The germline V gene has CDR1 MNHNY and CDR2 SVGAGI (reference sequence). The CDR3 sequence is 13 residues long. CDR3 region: CASVLPNNFGYTF. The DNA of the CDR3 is TGTGCCAGCGTACTTCCAAACAATTTTGGCTACACCTTC.

CDR3 in amino acids: CASSLRGPSYEQYF. The CDR3 DNA reads TGCGCCAGCAGCTTAAGGGGACCGTCCTACGAGCAGTACTTC. The gene calls are TRBV5-1 and TRBJ2-7; D is perhaps TRBD1 or TRBD2 (5 bases each). V lost 2 bases, J lost 1 base, and 10 bases lay in between. The CDR3 loop spans 14 amino acids. Germline V gives CDR1 SGHRS, CDR2 YFSETQ.

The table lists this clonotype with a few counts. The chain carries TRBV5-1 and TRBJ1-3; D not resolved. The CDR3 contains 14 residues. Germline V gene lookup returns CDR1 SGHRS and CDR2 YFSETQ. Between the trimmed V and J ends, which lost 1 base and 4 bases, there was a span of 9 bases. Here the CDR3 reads CASSLRFGGNTIYF. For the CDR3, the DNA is TGCGCCAGCAGCTTGAGGTTCGGGGGAAACACCATATATTTT.

CDR3 region: CSALDNTPINYGYTF. Written as DNA, the CDR3 is TGCAGTGCATTGGACAACACCCCCATTAACTATGGCTACACCTTC. This chain links TRBV20-1 with TRBJ1-2; TRBD1 is a possible D gene (5 bases). Germline loops: CDR1 DFQATT, CDR2 SNEGSKA (reference sequence). Trimming removed 6 bases at V and 1 base at J, with 18 bases between. The CDR3 is made up of 15 amino acids.

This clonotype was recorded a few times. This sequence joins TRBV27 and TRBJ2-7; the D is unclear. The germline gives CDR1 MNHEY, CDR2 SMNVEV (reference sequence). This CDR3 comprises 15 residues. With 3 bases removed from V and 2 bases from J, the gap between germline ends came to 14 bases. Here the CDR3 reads CASSLGWGLAYEQYF. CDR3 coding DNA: TGTGCCAGCAGTTTGGGGTGGGGTTTAGCCTACGAGCAGTACTTC.

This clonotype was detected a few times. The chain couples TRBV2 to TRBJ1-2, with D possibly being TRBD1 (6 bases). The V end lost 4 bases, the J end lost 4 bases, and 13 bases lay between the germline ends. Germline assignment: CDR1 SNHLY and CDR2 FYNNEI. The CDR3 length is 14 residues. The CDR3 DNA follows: TGTGCCAGCAGTGGTACAGGGAGGATCTATGGCTACACCTTC. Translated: CASSGTGRIYGYTF.

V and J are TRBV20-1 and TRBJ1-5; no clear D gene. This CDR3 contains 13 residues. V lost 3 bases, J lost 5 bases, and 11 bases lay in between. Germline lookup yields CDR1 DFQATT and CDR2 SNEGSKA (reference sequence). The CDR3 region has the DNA TGCAGTGCTAGGTCACAGCTCTATCAGCCCCAGCATTTT. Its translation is CSARSQLYQPQHF.

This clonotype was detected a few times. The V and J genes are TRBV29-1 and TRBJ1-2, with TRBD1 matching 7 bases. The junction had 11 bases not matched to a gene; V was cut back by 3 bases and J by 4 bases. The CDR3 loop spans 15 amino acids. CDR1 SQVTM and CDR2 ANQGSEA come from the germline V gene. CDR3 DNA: TGCAGCGTTGATTGGGGGACAGTCCCTTCCTATGGCTACACCTTC. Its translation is CSVDWGTVPSYGYTF.

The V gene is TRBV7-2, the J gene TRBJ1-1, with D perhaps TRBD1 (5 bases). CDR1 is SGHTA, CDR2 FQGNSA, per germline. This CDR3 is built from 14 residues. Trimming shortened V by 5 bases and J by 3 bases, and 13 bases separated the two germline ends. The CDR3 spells CASSPKWGDTEAFF. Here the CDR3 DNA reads TGTGCCAGCAGCCCAAAGTGGGGGGACACTGAAGCTTTCTTT.

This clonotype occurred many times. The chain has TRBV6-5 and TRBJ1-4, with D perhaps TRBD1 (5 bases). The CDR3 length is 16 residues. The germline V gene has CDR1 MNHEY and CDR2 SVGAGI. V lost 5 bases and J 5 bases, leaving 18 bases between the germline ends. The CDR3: CASSGREAGRNEKLFF. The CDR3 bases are TGTGCCAGCAGTGGGAGGGAGGCGGGACGGAATGAAAAACTGTTTTTT.

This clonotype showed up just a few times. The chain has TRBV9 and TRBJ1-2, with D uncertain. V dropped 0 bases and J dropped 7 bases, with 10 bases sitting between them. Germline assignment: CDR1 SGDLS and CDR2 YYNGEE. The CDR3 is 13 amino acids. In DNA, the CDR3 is TGTGCCAGCAGCGTAGCTCTGGGCTCTGGCTACACCTTC. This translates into CASSVALGSGYTF.

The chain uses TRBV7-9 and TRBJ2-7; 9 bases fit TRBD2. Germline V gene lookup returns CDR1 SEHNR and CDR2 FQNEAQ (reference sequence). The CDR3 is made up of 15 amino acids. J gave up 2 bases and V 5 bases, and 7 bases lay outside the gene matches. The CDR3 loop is CASSPGLAIPYEQYV. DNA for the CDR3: TGTGCCAGCAGCCCAGGACTAGCGATCCCCTACGAGCAGTACGTC.

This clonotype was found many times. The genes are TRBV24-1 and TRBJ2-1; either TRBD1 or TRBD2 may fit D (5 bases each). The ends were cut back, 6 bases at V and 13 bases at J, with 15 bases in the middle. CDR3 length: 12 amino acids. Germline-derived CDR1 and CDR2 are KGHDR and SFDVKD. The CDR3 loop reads CATSLGDSNQFF. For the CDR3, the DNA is TGTGCCACCAGTTTGGGGGATTCTAACCAGTTCTTC.